A single T cell receptor beta chain is shown here with its context. The CDR3 is 13 residues long. Germline loops: CDR1 SGDLS, CDR2 YYNGEE. Trimming removed 0 bases at V and 3 bases at J, with 4 bases between. The data were taken from a study of cytomegalovirus exposure and HLA in healthy donors. Sequencing was performed with immunoSEQ multiplex PCR; in TCRdb, only in-frame clones are kept and a portion is missing. The sample lists about 220,000 clones; around 90% were seen once. The sample taken for sequencing was PBMCs. The V and J genes are TRBV9 and TRBJ1-3, with D uncertain. The TCR originated in a young woman in good health and CMV-seronegative. CDR3 nucleotide sequence: TGTGCCAGCAGCGTAGGGAGTGGAAACACCATATATTTT. Translated: CASSVGSGNTIYF.